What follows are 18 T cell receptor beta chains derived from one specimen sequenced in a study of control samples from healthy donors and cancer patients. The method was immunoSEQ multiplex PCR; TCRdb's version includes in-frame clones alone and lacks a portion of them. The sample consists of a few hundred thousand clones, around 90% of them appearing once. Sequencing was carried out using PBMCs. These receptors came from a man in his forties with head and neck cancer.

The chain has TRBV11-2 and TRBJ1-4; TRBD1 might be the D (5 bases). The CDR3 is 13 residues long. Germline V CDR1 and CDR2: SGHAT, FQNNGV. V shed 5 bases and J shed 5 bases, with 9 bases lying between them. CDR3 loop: CASSLGRNEKLFF. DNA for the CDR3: TGTGCCAGCAGCCTGGGACGGAATGAAAAACTGTTTTTT.

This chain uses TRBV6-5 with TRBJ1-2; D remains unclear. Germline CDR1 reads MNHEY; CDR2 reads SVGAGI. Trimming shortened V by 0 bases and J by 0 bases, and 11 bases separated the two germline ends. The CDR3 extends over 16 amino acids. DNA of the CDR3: TGTGCCAGCAGTTACTCCCAGACTACTACTAACTATGGCTACACCTTC. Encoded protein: CASSYSQTTTNYGYTF.

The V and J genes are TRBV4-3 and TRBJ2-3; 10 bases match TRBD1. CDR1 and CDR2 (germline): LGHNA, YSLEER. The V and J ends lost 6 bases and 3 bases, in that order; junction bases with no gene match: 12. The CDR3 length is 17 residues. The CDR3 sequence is CASSSAGTGVGTDTQYF. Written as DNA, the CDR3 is TGCGCCAGCAGTTCCGCGGGGACAGGGGTGGGAACAGATACGCAGTATTTT.

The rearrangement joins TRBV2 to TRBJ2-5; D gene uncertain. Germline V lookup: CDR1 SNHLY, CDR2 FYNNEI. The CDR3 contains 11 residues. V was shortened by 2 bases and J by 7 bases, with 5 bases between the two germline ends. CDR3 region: CASSETGTQYF. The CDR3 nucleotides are TGTGCCAGCAGTGAAACTGGGACCCAGTACTTC.

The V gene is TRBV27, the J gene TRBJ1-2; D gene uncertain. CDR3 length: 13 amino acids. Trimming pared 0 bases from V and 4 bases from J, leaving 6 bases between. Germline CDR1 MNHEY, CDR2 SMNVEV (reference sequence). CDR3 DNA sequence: TGTGCCAGCAGTTTATCTAGGTCCTATGGCTACACCTTC. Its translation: CASSLSRSYGYTF.

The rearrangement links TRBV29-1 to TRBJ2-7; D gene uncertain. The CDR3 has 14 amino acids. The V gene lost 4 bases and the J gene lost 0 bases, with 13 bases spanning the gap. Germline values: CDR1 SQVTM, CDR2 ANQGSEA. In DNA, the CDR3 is TGCAGCGTTGCGCTGGGCACAATCTCCTACGAGCAGTACTTC. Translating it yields CSVALGTISYEQYF.

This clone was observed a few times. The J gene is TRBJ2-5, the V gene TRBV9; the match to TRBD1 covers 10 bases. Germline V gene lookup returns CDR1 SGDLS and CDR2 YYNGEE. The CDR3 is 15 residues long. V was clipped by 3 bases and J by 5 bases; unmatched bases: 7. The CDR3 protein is CASSEGQGLGETQYF. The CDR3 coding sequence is TGTGCCAGCAGCGAGGGACAGGGGTTGGGGGAGACCCAGTACTTC.

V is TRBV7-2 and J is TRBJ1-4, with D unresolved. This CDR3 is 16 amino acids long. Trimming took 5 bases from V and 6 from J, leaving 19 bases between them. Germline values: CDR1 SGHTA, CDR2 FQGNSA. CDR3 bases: TGTGCCAGCAGCCCATCACGGAGGCGGATTGATGAAAAACTGTTTTTT. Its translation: CASSPSRRRIDEKLFF.

CDR3 sequence: CASSTLQGGLSNNEQFF. In DNA form, the CDR3 reads TGTGCCAGTAGTACGCTTCAAGGGGGGCTGTCCAACAATGAGCAGTTCTTC. The chain couples TRBV19 to TRBJ2-1; perhaps D is TRBD1 or TRBD2 (6 bases each). The CDR3 runs to 17 residues. Trimming took 4 bases from V and 5 from J, leaving 21 bases between them. CDR1 and CDR2 (germline): LNHDA, SQIVND (reference sequence).

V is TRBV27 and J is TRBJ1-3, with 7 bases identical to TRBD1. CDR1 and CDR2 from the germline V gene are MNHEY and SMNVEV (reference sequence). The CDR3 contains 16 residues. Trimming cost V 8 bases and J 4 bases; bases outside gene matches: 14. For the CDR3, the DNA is TGTGCCAGCCGGCCGACAGGGAGGGTAACAGGAAACACCATATATTTT. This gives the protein CASRPTGRVTGNTIYF.

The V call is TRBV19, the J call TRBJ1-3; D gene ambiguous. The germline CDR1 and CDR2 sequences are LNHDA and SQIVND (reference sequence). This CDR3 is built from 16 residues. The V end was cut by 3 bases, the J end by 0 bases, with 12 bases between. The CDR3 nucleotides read TGTGCCAGTAGTATCCGCGCTCCGAGCTCTGGAAACACCATATATTTT. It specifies CASSIRAPSSGNTIYF.

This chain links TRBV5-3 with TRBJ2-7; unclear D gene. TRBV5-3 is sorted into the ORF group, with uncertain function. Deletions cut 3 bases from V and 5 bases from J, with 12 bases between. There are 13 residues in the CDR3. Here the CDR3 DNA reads TGTGCCAGAAGCTCCTCGGATAGGGACGAGCAGTACTTC. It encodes CARSSSDRDEQYF.

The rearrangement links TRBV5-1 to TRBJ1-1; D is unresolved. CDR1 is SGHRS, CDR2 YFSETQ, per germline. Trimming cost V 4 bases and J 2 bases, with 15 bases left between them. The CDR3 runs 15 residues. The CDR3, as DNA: TGCGCCAGCAGCACCGGCCCCGTCAGTAACACTGAAGCTTTCTTT. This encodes CASSTGPVSNTEAFF.

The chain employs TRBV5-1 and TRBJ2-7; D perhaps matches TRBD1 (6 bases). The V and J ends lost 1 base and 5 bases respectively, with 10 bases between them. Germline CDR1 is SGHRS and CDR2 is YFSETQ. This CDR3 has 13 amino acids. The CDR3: CASSLTRGNEQYF. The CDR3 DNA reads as TGCGCCAGCAGCTTGACCAGGGGCAACGAGCAGTACTTC. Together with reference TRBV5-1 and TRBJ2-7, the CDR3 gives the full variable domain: KAGVTQTPRYLIKTRGQQVTLSCSPISGHRSVSWYQQTPGQGLQFLFEYFSETQRNKGNFPGRFSGRQFSNSRSEMNVSTLELGDSALYLCASSLTRGNEQYFGPGTRLTVT.

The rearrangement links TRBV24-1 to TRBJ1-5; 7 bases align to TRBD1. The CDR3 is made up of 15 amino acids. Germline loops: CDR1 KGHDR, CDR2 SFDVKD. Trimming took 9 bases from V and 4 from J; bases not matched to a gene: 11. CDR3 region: CATAPTGLENQPQHF. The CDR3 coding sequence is TGTGCCACCGCGCCGACAGGGCTGGAGAATCAGCCCCAGCATTTT.

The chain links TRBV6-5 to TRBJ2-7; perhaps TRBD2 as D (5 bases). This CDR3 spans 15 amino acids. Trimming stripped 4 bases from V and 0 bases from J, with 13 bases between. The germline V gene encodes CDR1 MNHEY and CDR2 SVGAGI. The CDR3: CASSWSSSSSYEQYF. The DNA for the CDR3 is TGTGCCAGCAGTTGGTCTAGCTCCAGCTCCTACGAGCAGTACTTC.

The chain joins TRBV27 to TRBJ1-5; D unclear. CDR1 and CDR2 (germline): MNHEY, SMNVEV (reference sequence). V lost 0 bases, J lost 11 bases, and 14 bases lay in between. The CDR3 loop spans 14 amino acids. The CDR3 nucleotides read TGTGCCAGCAGTTTATCGTATACAGACATGACCCAGCATTTT. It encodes CASSLSYTDMTQHF.

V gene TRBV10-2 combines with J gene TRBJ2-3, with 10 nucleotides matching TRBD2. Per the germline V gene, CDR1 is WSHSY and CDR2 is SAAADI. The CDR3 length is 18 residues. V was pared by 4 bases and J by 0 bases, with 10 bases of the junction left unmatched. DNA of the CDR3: TGCGCCAGCAGTGGACTAGCGGGTACTAATACGAGCACAGATACGCAGTATTTT. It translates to CASSGLAGTNTSTDTQYF.